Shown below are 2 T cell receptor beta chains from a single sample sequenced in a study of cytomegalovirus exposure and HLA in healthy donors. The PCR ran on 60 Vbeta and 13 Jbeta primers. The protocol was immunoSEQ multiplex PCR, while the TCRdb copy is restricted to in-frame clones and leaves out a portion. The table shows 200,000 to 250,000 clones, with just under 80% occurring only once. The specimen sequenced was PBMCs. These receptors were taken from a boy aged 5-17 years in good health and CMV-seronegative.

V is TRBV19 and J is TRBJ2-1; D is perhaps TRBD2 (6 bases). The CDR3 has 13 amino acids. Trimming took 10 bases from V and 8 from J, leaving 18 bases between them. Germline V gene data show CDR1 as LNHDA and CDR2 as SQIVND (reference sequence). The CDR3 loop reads CATRRGTSDEQFF. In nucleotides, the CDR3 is TGTGCCACTCGGCGTGGGACTTCCGATGAGCAGTTCTTC.

The CDR3 DNA reads as TGTGCCAGCAGCTTGGCCGGACAGAGCTATGGCTACACCTTC. It codes for CASSLAGQSYGYTF. This rearrangement joins TRBV5-4 to TRBJ1-2, with a weak D call TRBD1 (6 bases). Per germline, CDR1 SGHNT and CDR2 YYREEE (reference sequence). V lost 0 bases and J 4 bases, leaving 10 bases between the germline ends. The CDR3 is made up of 14 amino acids.